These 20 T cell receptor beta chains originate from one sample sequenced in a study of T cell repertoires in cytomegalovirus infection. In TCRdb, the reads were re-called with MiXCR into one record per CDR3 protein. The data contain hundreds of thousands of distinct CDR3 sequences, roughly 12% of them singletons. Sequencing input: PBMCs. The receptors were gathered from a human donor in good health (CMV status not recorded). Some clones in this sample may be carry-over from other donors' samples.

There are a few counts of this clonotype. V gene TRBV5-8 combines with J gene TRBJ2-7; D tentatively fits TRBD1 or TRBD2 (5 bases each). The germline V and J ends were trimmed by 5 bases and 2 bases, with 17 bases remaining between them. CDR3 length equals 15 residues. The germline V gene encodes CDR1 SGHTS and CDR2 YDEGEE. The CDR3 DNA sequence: TGTGCCAGCAGTCCGTGGGGCCTCGGGGCCTACGAGCAGTACTTC. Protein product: CASSPWGLGAYEQYF.

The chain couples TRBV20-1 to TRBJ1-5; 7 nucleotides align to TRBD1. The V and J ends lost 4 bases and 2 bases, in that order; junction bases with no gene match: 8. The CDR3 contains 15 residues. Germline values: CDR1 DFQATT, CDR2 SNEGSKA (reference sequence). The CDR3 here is CSAMAGQLRNQPQHF. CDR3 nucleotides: TGCAGTGCTATGGCGGGACAGCTTCGCAATCAGCCCCAGCATTTT.

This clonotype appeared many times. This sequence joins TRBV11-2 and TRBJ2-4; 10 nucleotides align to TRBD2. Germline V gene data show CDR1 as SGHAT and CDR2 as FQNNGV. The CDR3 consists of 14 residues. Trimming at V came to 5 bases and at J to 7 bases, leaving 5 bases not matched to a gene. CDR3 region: CASSLAGVNNIQYF. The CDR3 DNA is TGTGCCAGCAGCCTAGCGGGGGTTAACAACATTCAGTACTTC.

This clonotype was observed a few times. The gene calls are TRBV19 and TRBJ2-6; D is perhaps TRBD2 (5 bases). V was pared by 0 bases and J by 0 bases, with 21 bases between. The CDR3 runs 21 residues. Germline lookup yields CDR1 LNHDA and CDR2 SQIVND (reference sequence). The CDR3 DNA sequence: TGTGCCAGTAGTATAGAAGGATCGAAGCGGACGCGCCACTCTGGGGCCAACGTCCTGACTTTC. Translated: CASSIEGSKRTRHSGANVLTF.

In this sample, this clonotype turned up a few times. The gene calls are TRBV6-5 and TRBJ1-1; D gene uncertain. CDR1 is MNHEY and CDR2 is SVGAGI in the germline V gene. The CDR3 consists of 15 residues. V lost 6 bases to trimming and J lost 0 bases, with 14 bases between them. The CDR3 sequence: CASSPGRGMNTEAFF. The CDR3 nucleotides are TGTGCCAGCAGCCCCGGGAGAGGGATGAACACTGAAGCTTTCTTT.

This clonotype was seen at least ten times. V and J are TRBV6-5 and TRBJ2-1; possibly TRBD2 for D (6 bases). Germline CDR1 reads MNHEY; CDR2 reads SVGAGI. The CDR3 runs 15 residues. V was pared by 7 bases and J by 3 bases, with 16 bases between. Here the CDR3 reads CASKQTGTYYNEQFF. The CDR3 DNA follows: TGTGCCAGCAAACAGACCGGGACTTACTACAATGAGCAGTTCTTC.

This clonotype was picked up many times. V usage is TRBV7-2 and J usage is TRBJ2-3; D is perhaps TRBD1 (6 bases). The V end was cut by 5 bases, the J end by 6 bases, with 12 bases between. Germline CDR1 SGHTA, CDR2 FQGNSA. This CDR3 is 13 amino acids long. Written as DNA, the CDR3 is TGTGCCAGCAGCCCAACAGGGATGGATACGCAGTATTTT. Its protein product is CASSPTGMDTQYF.

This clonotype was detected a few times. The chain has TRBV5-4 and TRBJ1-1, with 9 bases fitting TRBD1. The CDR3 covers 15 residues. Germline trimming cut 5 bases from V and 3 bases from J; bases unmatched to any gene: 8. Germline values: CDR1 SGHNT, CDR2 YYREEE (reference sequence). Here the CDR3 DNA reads TGTGCCAGCAGTAGGAGCCGGGACAGGGACACTGAAGCTTTCTTT. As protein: CASSRSRDRDTEAFF. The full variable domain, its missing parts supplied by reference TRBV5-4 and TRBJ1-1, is ETGVTQSPTHLIKTRGQQVTLRCSSQSGHNTVSWYQQALGQGPQFIFQYYREEENGRGNFPPRFSGLQFPNYSSELNVNALELDDSALYLCASSRSRDRDTEAFFGQGTRLTVV.

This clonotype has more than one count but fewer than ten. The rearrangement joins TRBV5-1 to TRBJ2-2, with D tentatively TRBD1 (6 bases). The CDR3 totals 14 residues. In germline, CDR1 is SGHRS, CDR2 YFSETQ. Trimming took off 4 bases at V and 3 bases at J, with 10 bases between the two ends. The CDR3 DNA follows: TGCGCCAGCAGCCCAAGGACAGACACCGGGGAGCTGTTTTTT. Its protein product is CASSPRTDTGELFF.

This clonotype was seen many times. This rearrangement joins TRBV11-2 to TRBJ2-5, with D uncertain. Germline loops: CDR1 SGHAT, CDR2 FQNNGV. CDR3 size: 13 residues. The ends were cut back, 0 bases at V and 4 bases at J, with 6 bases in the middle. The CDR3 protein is CASSLDPGETQYF. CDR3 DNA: TGTGCCAGCAGCTTAGATCCAGGAGAGACCCAGTACTTC. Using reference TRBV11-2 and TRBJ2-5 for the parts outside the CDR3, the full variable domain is EAGVAQSPRYKIIEKRQSVAFWCNPISGHATLYWYQQILGQGPKLLIQFQNNGVVDDSQLPKDRFSAERLKGVDSTLKIQPAKLEDSAVYLCASSLDPGETQYFGPGTRLLVL.

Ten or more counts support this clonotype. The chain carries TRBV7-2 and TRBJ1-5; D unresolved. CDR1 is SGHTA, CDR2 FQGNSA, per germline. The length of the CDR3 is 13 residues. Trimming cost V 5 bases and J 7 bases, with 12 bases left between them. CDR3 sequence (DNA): TGTGCCAGCAGCCCAGGCGAGCGGCAGCCCCAGCATTTT. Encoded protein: CASSPGERQPQHF.

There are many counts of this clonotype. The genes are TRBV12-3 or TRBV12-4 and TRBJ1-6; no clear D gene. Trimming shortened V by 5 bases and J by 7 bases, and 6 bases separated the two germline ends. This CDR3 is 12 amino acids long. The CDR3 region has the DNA TGTGCCAGCAGTCCAAGCAATTCACCCCTCCACTTT. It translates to CASSPSNSPLHF.

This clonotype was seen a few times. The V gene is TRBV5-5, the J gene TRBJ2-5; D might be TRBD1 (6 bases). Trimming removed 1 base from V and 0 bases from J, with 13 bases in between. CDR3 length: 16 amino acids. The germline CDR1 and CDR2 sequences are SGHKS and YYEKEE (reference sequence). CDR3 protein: CASSLRGGDHQETQYF. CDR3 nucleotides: TGTGCCAGCAGCTTGCGTGGGGGCGATCACCAAGAGACCCAGTACTTC.

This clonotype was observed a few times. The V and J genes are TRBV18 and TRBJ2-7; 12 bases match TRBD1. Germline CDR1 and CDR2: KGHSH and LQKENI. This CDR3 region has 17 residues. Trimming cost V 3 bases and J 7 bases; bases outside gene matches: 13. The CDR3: CASSPPGQGAGLREQYF. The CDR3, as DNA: TGTGCCAGCTCACCCCCGGGACAGGGGGCCGGACTGCGAGAGCAGTACTTC.

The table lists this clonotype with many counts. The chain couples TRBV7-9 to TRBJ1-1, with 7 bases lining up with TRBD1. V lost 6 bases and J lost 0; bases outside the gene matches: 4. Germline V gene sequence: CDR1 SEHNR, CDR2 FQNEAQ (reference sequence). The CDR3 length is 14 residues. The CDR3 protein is CASRGGAMNTEAFF. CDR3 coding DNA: TGTGCCAGCAGAGGGGGCGCGATGAACACTGAAGCTTTCTTT. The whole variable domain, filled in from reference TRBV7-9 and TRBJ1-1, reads DTGVSQNPRHKITKRGQNVTFRCDPISEHNRLYWYRQTLGQGPEFLTYFQNEAQLEKSRLLSDRFSAERPKGSFSTLEIQRTEQGDSAMYLCASRGGAMNTEAFFGQGTRLTVV.

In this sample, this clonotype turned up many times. The CDR3 nucleotides read TGTGCCAGCAGCTTTGTAGAGGCGGGCACTGAAGCTTTCTTT. Translation gives CASSFVEAGTEAFF. The chain recombines TRBV7-2 with TRBJ1-1; no clear D gene. CDR3 size: 14 residues. Germline V gene data show CDR1 as SGHTA and CDR2 as FQGNSA. V gave up 3 bases and J gave up 4 bases, with 12 bases separating them.

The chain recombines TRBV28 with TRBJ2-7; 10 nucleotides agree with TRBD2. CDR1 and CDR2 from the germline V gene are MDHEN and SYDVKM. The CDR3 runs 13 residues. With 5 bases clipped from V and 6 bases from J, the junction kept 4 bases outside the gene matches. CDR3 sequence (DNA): TGTGCCAGCAGTATCGGGACTAGCGTCGAGCAGTACTTC. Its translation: CASSIGTSVEQYF.

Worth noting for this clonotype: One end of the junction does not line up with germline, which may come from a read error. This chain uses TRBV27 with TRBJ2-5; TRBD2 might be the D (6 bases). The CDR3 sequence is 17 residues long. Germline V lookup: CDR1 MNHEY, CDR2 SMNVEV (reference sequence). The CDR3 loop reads CASSLKPGLLLQESQYF. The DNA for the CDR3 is TGTGCCAGCAGTTTAAAACCGGGACTCTTACTCCAAGAGAGCCAGTACTTC.

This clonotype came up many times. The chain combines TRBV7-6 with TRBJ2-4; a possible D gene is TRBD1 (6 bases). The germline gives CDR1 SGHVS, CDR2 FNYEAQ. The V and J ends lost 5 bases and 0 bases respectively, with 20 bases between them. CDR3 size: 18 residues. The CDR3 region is CASSPLTPGQIAKNIQYF. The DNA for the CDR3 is TGTGCCAGCAGCCCACTAACCCCTGGACAGATAGCCAAAAACATTCAGTACTTC.

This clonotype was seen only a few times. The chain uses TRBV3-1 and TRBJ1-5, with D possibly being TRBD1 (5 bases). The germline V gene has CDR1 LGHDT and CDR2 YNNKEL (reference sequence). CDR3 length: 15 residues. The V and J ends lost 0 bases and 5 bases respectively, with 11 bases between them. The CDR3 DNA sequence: TGTGCCAGCAGCCAAGAATGGGGCACGGATCAGCCCCAGCATTTT. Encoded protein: CASSQEWGTDQPQHF. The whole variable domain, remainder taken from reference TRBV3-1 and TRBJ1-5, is DTAVSQTPKYLVTQMGNDKSIKCEQNLGHDTMYWYKQDSKKFLKIMFSYNNKELIINETVPNRFSPKSPDKAHLNLHINSLELGDSAVYFCASSQEWGTDQPQHFGDGTRLSIL.